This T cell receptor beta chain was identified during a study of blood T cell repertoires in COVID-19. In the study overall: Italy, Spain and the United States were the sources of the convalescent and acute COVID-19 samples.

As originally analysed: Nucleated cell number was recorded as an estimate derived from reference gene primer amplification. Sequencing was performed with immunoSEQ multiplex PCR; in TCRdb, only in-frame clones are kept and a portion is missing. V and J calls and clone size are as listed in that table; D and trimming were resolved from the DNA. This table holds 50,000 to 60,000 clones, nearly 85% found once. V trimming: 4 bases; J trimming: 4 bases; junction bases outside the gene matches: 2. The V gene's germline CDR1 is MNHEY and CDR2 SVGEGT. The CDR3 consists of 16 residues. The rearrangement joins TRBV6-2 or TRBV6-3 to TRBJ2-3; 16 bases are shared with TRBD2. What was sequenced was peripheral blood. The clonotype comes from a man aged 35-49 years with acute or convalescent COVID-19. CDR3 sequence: CASSSGTSGGADTQYF. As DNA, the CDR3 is TGTGCCAGCAGTTCCGGGACTAGCGGGGGGGCAGATACGCAGTATTTT.